Listed below are T cell receptor beta chains from one sample, sequenced in a study of cytomegalovirus exposure and HLA in healthy donors. Libraries were prepared by immunoSEQ multiplex PCR; TCRdb keeps only in-frame clonotypes and omits some of them. Of 99,000 or so clones listed, over 75% are singletons. Sequencing was performed on PBMCs. Receptors were obtained from a man between 60 and 70 years old in good health and CMV-seropositive. CDR3s include the opening cysteine and the closing phenylalanine or tryptophan. A D gene is named only where the DNA matches it firmly. Not all rows give a size; the values are once, few, many and, for expanded clones, a class.

TRBV13	TRBJ2-3	TRBD1	NA	CASSLPGQGYTDTQYF	TGTGCCAGCAGCTTACCGGGACAGGGGTACACAGATACGCAGTATTTT
TRBV5-1	TRBJ1-2	TRBD1	NA	CASSETGSYGYTF	TGCGCCAGCAGTGAGACAGGGAGCTATGGCTACACCTTC
TRBV6-4	TRBJ2-1	TRBD2	NA	CASSAGGPGNEQFF	TGTGCCAGCAGCGCGGGGGGGCCAGGCAATGAGCAGTTCTTC
TRBV28	TRBJ2-1	TRBD2	NA	CASSLGGAYNEQFF	TGTGCCAGCAGTCTCGGGGGGGCGTACAATGAGCAGTTCTTC
TRBV11-1	TRBJ1-1	NA	once	CASSLREGSNTEAFF	TGTGCCAGCAGCCTAAGGGAGGGGTCCAACACTGAAGCTTTCTTT
TRBV28	TRBJ2-7	NA	NA	CASRSLGSSYEQYF	TGTGCCAGCAGATCCCTAGGTAGCTCCTACGAGCAGTACTTC
TRBV4-3	TRBJ1-1	TRBD1	few	CASTGARTEAFF	TGCGCCAGTACAGGGGCGCGTACTGAAGCTTTCTTT
TRBV19	TRBJ1-6	NA	few	CASSNRGKESPLHF	TGTGCCAGTAGTAATCGGGGAAAAGAGTCACCCCTCCACTTT
TRBV2	TRBJ1-5	NA	NA	CASTPSGGGRQPQHF	TGTGCCAGCACCCCCTCGGGGGGAGGGCGTCAGCCCCAGCATTTT
TRBV5-1	TRBJ2-7	TRBD2	NA	CASSLDPGLAGEQYF	TGCGCCAGCAGCTTGGACCCGGGACTAGCGGGCGAGCAGTACTTC
TRBV20-1	TRBJ2-3	NA	NA	CSATGDTQYF	TGCAGTGCCACGGGAGATACGCAGTATTTT
TRBV7-7	TRBJ2-2	TRBD1	NA	CASSLGRGPNTGELFF	TGTGCCAGCAGCTTAGGCAGGGGGCCGAACACCGGGGAGCTGTTTTTT
TRBV23-1	TRBJ1-1	NA	NA	CASSQSAASPEGSTEAFF	TGCGCCAGCAGTCAATCAGCAGCTTCCCCAGAGGGTAGCACTGAAGCTTTCTTT
TRBV10-1	TRBJ2-3	NA	NA	CASSRGTGADTQYF	TGCGCCAGCAGCCGGGGGACCGGGGCAGATACGCAGTATTTT
TRBV11-2	TRBJ1-3	NA	NA	CASSPGGNTIYF	TGTGCCAGCAGCCCGGGGGGAAACACCATATATTTT
TRBV7-9	TRBJ1-3	NA	NA	CASSPQTTGGNTIYF	TGTGCCAGCAGCCCCCAAACTACGGGAGGAAACACCATATATTTT
TRBV2	TRBJ2-1	TRBD1	NA	CASSERVAGQGANEQFF	TGTGCCAGCAGTGAGAGGGTGGCGGGACAGGGGGCAAATGAGCAGTTCTTC
TRBV30	TRBJ2-3	NA	few	CAWSVRGLRGALYSTDTQYF	TGTGCCTGGAGTGTCAGGGGGTTGCGGGGGGCCCTCTATAGCACAGATACGCAGTATTTT
TRBV19	TRBJ1-1	TRBD1	NA	CASNPGQGIAEAFF	TGTGCCAGTAACCCGGGACAGGGGATCGCTGAAGCTTTCTTT
TRBV6-5	TRBJ2-2	TRBD1	NA	CASSSPGTVAGELFF	TGTGCCAGCAGCAGTCCCGGGACAGTGGCCGGGGAGCTGTTTTTT
TRBV5-1	TRBJ2-5	TRBD1	NA	CASSPSLTGGGETQYF	TGCGCCAGCAGCCCCAGCCTGACAGGGGGTGGAGAGACCCAGTACTTC
TRBV5-6	TRBJ2-1	TRBD2	once	CASTLFSGSSSYNEQFF	TGTGCCAGCACCTTATTTAGCGGGTCTAGCTCCTACAATGAGCAGTTCTTC
TRBV2	TRBJ2-1	NA	NA	CASSEYRTYNEQFF	TGTGCCAGCAGTGAATACAGGACCTACAATGAGCAGTTCTTC
TRBV15	TRBJ1-5	TRBD1	NA	CATSRDRQGAGPQHF	TGTGCCACCAGCAGAGATCGACAGGGGGCTGGGCCCCAGCATTTT
TRBV19	TRBJ1-5	NA	NA	CASRAQAPNQPQHF	TGTGCCAGTAGAGCACAGGCCCCTAATCAGCCCCAGCATTTT
TRBV6-1	TRBJ2-1	NA	NA	CASTRGWGNNEQFF	TGTGCCAGCACTCGGGGGTGGGGAAACAATGAGCAGTTCTTC
TRBV28	TRBJ2-7	TRBD2	NA	CASSSSGTSTGLAGARIYYEQYF	TGTGCCAGCAGTAGCAGCGGGACAAGCACCGGACTAGCGGGAGCTCGGATCTACTACGAGCAGTACTTC
TRBV5-4	TRBJ2-2	TRBD2	NA	CASSFRGGRSGELFF	TGTGCCAGCAGCTTCCGGGGGGGGAGGTCCGGGGAGCTGTTTTTT
TRBV18	TRBJ2-7	NA	NA	CASSPVVGGQAYEQYF	TGTGCCAGCTCACCAGTAGTCGGGGGGCAAGCCTACGAGCAGTACTTC
TRBV5-1	TRBJ2-7	TRBD2	NA	CASYAGTSENEQYF	TGCGCCAGTTACGCCGGGACTAGCGAAAACGAGCAGTACTTC
TRBV15	TRBJ2-7	TRBD1	NA	CATRRSGGEYEQYF	TGTGCCACCAGGCGCTCAGGGGGAGAGTACGAGCAGTACTTC
TRBV6-1	TRBJ2-2	NA	NA	CASSARGELFF	TGTGCCAGCAGTGCACGGGGGGAGCTGTTTTTT
TRBV11-2	TRBJ2-2	TRBD2	NA	CASSLALAGDTGELFF	TGTGCCAGCAGCTTAGCGCTAGCGGGGGACACCGGGGAGCTGTTTTTT
TRBV29-1	TRBJ2-3	TRBD1	few	CSVEARPQGVSQYF	TGCAGCGTTGAAGCCCGCCCACAGGGGGTGTCTCAGTATTTT
TRBV7-2	TRBJ2-3	NA	NA	CASSLGRSGLITDTQYF	TGTGCCAGCAGCTTAGGTAGGAGCGGGCTCATCACAGATACGCAGTATTTT
TRBV9	TRBJ1-1	NA	NA	CASSLTSGATEAFF	TGTGCCAGCAGCCTCACCAGCGGGGCGACTGAAGCTTTCTTT
TRBV18	TRBJ1-4	NA	NA	CASSPQGLGEKLFF	TGTGCCAGCTCACCGCAGGGGTTAGGTGAAAAACTGTTTTTT
TRBV7-9	TRBJ1-4	TRBD1	NA	CAPGGDRVTEKLFF	TGTGCCCCAGGCGGGGACAGGGTAACTGAAAAACTGTTTTTT
TRBV6-5	TRBJ2-4	TRBD2	NA	CASSYFPPRGGDIQYF	TGTGCCAGCAGTTACTTCCCCCCTCGGGGGGGAGACATTCAGTACTTC
TRBV11-2	TRBJ2-7	NA	NA	CASSSPAEQFREQYF	TGTGCCAGCAGCTCCCCCGCGGAGCAATTCCGGGAGCAGTACTTC
TRBV4-2	TRBJ2-5	TRBD2	NA	CASSPEPRTSGGAALETQYF	TGTGCCAGCAGCCCGGAGCCTAGGACTAGCGGGGGGGCGGCTCTAGAGACCCAGTACTTC
TRBV9	TRBJ1-3	NA	NA	CASSVGHLSSGNTIYF	TGTGCCAGCAGCGTAGGACATCTGAGCTCTGGAAACACCATATATTTT
TRBV7-9	TRBJ1-1	NA	NA	CSSSLEGARDTEAFF	TGTTCCAGCAGCTTAGAAGGGGCGCGAGACACTGAAGCTTTCTTT
TRBV1	TRBJ2-6	NA	NA	CTSSRDRGAGANVLTF	TGCACCAGCAGCCGGGACAGGGGGGCTGGGGCCAACGTCCTGACTTTC
TRBV4-2	TRBJ1-6	NA	NA	CASSPPVGVKDNSPLHF	TGTGCCAGCAGCCCCCCTGTGGGCGTAAAGGATAATTCACCCCTCCACTTT
TRBV12-5	TRBJ2-5	NA	NA	CASGAGMPETQYF	TGTGCTAGTGGTGCAGGGATGCCAGAGACCCAGTACTTC
TRBV7-6	TRBJ2-7	TRBD2	NA	CASSLERGEEQYF	TGTGCCAGCAGCTTAGAGCGGGGGGAAGAGCAGTACTTC
TRBV7-2	TRBJ1-2	NA	NA	CASSLFYNYGYTF	TGTGCCAGCAGCCTATTCTATAACTATGGCTACACCTTC
TRBV6-6	TRBJ2-7	TRBD1	NA	CASGTANYEQYF	TGTGCCAGCGGGACAGCTAACTACGAGCAGTACTTC
TRBV28	TRBJ1-2	NA	NA	CASSFREVSSYTF	TGTGCCAGCAGTTTTCGGGAGGTCTCAAGCTACACCTTC
TRBV2	TRBJ1-4	NA	NA	CASSAARVGKLFF	TGTGCCAGCAGTGCCGCCAGGGTGGGAAAACTGTTTTTT
TRBV9	TRBJ2-4	NA	NA	CASSVRSPGDIQYF	TGTGCCAGCAGCGTTAGGTCGCCTGGAGACATTCAGTACTTC
TRBV28	TRBJ1-5	NA	once	CASGPSTGGQQPQHF	TGTGCCAGCGGCCCTTCAACGGGGGGTCAGCAGCCCCAGCATTTT
TRBV5-1	TRBJ2-4	TRBD2	NA	CASSESGGAGNIQYF	TGCGCCAGCAGCGAAAGCGGGGGGGCAGGGAACATTCAGTACTTC
TRBV6-1	TRBJ2-5	NA	NA	CASSDGTRETQYF	TGTGCCAGCAGTGACGGGACACGGGAGACCCAGTACTTC